These 5 T cell receptor beta chains originate from one sample sequenced in a study of blood T cell repertoires in COVID-19. Sequencing was performed with immunoSEQ multiplex PCR; in TCRdb, only in-frame clones are kept and a portion is missing. Here the sample spans about 160,000 clones, less than 85% being singletons. Sequences were obtained from peripheral blood. These receptors were obtained from a woman aged 55 to 70 with COVID-19, enrolled during active disease.

This clone was picked up one time. The CDR3 loop is CASSFADVRGNYGYTF. The CDR3 DNA reads as TGTGCCAGCAGTTTTGCCGACGTCAGGGGCAACTATGGCTACACCTTC. This chain uses TRBV28 with TRBJ1-2; perhaps TRBD1 as D (6 bases). This CDR3 has 16 residues. Trimming took 3 bases from V and 2 from J, leaving 16 bases between them. Germline V gives CDR1 MDHEN, CDR2 SYDVKM.

This clone was recorded at least ten times. V and J are TRBV5-1 and TRBJ1-4; perhaps TRBD1 as D (5 bases). Trimming removed 1 base from V and 2 bases from J, with 9 bases in between. The length of the CDR3 is 15 residues. Germline values: CDR1 SGHRS, CDR2 YFSETQ. CDR3 DNA: TGCGCCAGCAGCTTGAACTCAGGGACTAATGAAAAACTGTTTTTT. Its translation: CASSLNSGTNEKLFF.

The V gene is TRBV6-5, the J gene TRBJ1-3; 10 nucleotides match TRBD1. The J segment lost 5 bases and the V segment lost 7 bases, leaving 8 bases of the junction unmatched. The CDR3 runs 15 residues. The germline V gene has CDR1 MNHEY and CDR2 SVGAGI. CDR3 sequence: CASKSDRGPRNTIYF. The CDR3 DNA follows: TGTGCCAGCAAATCAGACAGGGGGCCGAGAAACACCATATATTTT.

The rearrangement uses TRBV28 and TRBJ2-7; weak D call: TRBD2 (5 bases). This CDR3 region has 14 residues. Germline CDR1 MDHEN, CDR2 SYDVKM. Deletions cut 5 bases from V and 4 bases from J, with 15 bases between. The DNA of the CDR3 is TGTGCCAGCAGTCCCCCTAGCCGGAATTACGAGCAGTACTTC. This codes for CASSPPSRNYEQYF.

The chain couples TRBV11-2 to TRBJ2-5, with no clear D. V was pared by 5 bases and J by 3 bases, with 7 bases between. CDR3 length: 12 residues. Germline V gene lookup returns CDR1 SGHAT and CDR2 FQNNGV. Here the CDR3 DNA reads TGTGCCAGCAGCGCCCCAGAAGAGACCCAGTACTTC. Amino acid sequence: CASSAPEETQYF.